This T cell receptor beta chain was captured in a study of cytomegalovirus exposure and HLA in healthy donors. Across the study: Genotyping of 400 or so donors showed that about 84% belonged to the Caucasian-associated ancestry cluster. Study results and caveats: The listing of roughly 160 TCR beta chains classed them as cytomegalovirus-associated. Most of the TCR beta V segments (in an earlier analysis) were productive either about 87% or about 30% of the time. Most subjects' HLA-A and HLA-B alleles were reportedly predicted from TCR beta sequences.

In the PCR, 60 Vbeta and 13 Jbeta primers were used. Clones were sequenced by immunoSEQ multiplex PCR, and TCRdb holds only the in-frame ones, with some missing. This sample has 100,000 to 140,000 clones, with roughly 76% found just once. Worth noting for this clone: Its antigen is undetermined.

The CDR3 consists of 15 residues. The specimen was PBMCs. The chain employs TRBV21-1 and TRBJ1-2. TRBV21-1 is an annotated pseudogene. This clonotype was sampled from a young man in good health and CMV-seronegative. The CDR3 DNA reads TGTGCCAGCAGCAAGGGCGACGGGGGTAACTATGGCTACACCTTC. This encodes CASSKGDGGNYGYTF.